What follows describes a single TCR beta chain. This sample was included in a study of blood T cell repertoires in COVID-19. In the study overall: Acute and convalescent COVID-19 specimens originated in the United States, Italy and Spain. T cells, B-cell-depleted T cells, or PBMCs supplied cDNA or gDNA.

Methods used by the authors: Cell counts per sample came from amplifying reference gene primers. The protocol was immunoSEQ multiplex PCR, while the TCRdb copy is restricted to in-frame clones and leaves out a portion. Clone size and the V and J calls come from that table; the DNA yielded D and trimming. The sample holds around 250,000 clones; 91% are singletons and the top ten take 1.2%. Germline V gives CDR1 SGHAT, CDR2 FQNNGV. The CDR3 length is 13 residues. The ends lost 4 bases at V and 6 bases at J; junction bases unmatched: 5. Participants came from fewer than 25 US areas, aged roughly 18 to 90 years.

The sample consisted of PBMCs or T cells enriched from blood (not recorded which). V usage is TRBV11-2 and J usage is TRBJ1-2; 7 bases match TRBD1. The receptor's source is a human donor in a cohort exposed to, infected with or recovered from COVID-19 (not recorded which). The donor label of this sample is uncertain. Here the CDR3 reads CASSSTGDDGYTF. DNA of the CDR3: TGTGCCAGCAGCTCTACAGGGGATGATGGCTACACCTTC.